A selection of T cell receptor beta chains follows, all from one sample in a study of blood T cell repertoires in COVID-19. TCRdb's table, derived via immunoSEQ multiplex PCR, lists solely in-frame clones and lacks some. The table records around 450,000 clones, around 89% of them present only once. The sequencing input was peripheral blood. The receptors derive from a woman between 25 and 40 years old with acute or convalescent COVID-19. CDR3s include the opening cysteine and the closing phenylalanine or tryptophan. The D gene is left open where the match is weak. Size is stated for part of the rows, as once, few or many counts, or as a class when the clone is expanded.

d_gene	abundance	v_gene	j_gene	CDR3nt	CDR3aa
TRBD1	.	TRBV19	TRBJ1-2	TGTGCCAGTAGCCCTACAGGGGAAAGGGGCTACACCTTC	CASSPTGERGYTF
.	few	TRBV18	TRBJ1-1	TGTGCCAGCTCAAACCAGGAATCTTCTGAAGCTTTCTTT	CASSNQESSEAFF
TRBD2	.	TRBV5-1	TRBJ2-5	TGCGCCAGCAGCACCGGAGCGGGGGGGCAAGAGACCCAGTACTTC	CASSTGAGGQETQYF
TRBD1	.	TRBV6-4	TRBJ2-3	TGTGCCAGCAGCCCTGTAGGGGGCGTAGGCACAGATACGCAGTATTTT	CASSPVGGVGTDTQYF
.	.	TRBV7-3	TRBJ2-6	TGTGCCAGCAGCTTAACAGGGACTTTCTCTGGGGCCAACGTCCTGACTTTC	CASSLTGTFSGANVLTF
TRBD1	.	TRBV19	TRBJ1-1	TGTGCCAGTAGTATAGATCAGGGGGCTAGTGAAGCTTTCTTT	CASSIDQGASEAFF
.	.	TRBV3-1/TRBV3-2	TRBJ1-5	TGTGCCAGCAGCCAGGGCGTGGGGAGGCAGCCCCAGCATTTT	CASSQGVGRQPQHF
.	.	TRBV19	TRBJ2-7	TGTGCCAGTAGTATAGATTTACGGTCTTACGAGCAGTACTTC	CASSIDLRSYEQYF
.	.	TRBV28	TRBJ1-1	TGTGCCAGCAGTGCATCGGGGAACACTGAAGCTTTCTTT	CASSASGNTEAFF
TRBD2	.	TRBV9	TRBJ2-7	TGTGCCAGCAGCACAGGACTAGCGGGGACTGGCGAGCAGTACTTC	CASSTGLAGTGEQYF
.	.	TRBV30	TRBJ2-7	TGTGCCTGGAGTAACGGGGGAGGATACGAGCAGTACTTC	CAWSNGGGYEQYF
TRBD1	.	TRBV15	TRBJ2-7	TGTGCCACCAGCGGAGGCGGACAGGCCTACGAGCAGTACTTC	CATSGGGQAYEQYF
.	once	TRBV7-3	TRBJ2-5	TGTGCCAGCAGCTTAACCTATGGGGCCGGGGAGACCCAGTACTTC	CASSLTYGAGETQYF
.	.	TRBV5-5	TRBJ1-5	TGTGCCAGCAGCACTGGTGGCAATCAGCCCCAGCATTTT	CASSTGGNQPQHF
TRBD1	.	TRBV27	TRBJ1-6	TGTGCCAGCAGTTTAGGGACAGGGGAGTATAATTCACCCCTCCACTTT	CASSLGTGEYNSPLHF
.	once	TRBV28	TRBJ2-7	TGTGCCAGCAGTTGGTTAGATGGTATAATTTCCTACGAGCAGTACTTC	CASSWLDGIISYEQYF
.	.	TRBV14	TRBJ1-4	TGTGCCAGCAGCCAGACAAGCCTCAAACTGTTTTTT	CASSQTSLKLFF
.	.	TRBV5-6	TRBJ1-3	TGTGCCAGCAGCATCCGACAGAATTTCTTTTCGGGAAACACCATATATTTT	CASSIRQNFFSGNTIYF
TRBD1	.	TRBV7-8	TRBJ1-1	TGTGCCAGCAGCCGAGGGACAGACACTGAAGCTTTCTTT	CASSRGTDTEAFF
TRBD1	.	TRBV5-1	TRBJ2-7	TGCGCCAGCAGCTCACCGCGACAGGGAACCTACGAGCAGTACTTC	CASSSPRQGTYEQYF
TRBD1	.	TRBV19	TRBJ2-7	TGTGCCAGTAGTAATCACAGGGGAACCTACGAGCAGTACTTC	CASSNHRGTYEQYF
TRBD1	.	TRBV5-1	TRBJ2-5	TGCGCCAGCAGCTTGGGGGACAGGGGTTGGGAGACCCAGTACTTC	CASSLGDRGWETQYF
TRBD2	.	TRBV14	TRBJ2-1	TGTGCCAGCAGCCCGTCCCTCTCGCTAGCGGGGTGGGGTAGTGAGCAGTTCTTC	CASSPSLSLAGWGSEQFF
.	.	TRBV2	TRBJ1-2	TGTGCCAGCAGTGGCAGGGGCGACTATGGCTACACCTTC	CASSGRGDYGYTF
.	.	TRBV6-5	TRBJ1-6	TGTGCCAGCACGGAGTTGGGACAAAATAATTCACCCCTCCACTTT	CASTELGQNNSPLHF
TRBD1	once	TRBV5-6	TRBJ2-3	TGTGCCAGCAGCTTGGGAGGCAGGGGGTTTCCGAGCACAGATACGCAGTATTTT	CASSLGGRGFPSTDTQYF
.	.	TRBV2	TRBJ2-3	TGTGCCAGCCAATATACGCAGTATTTT	CASQYTQYF
.	once	TRBV9	TRBJ2-1	TGTGCCAGCAGCGCGAGGGACAACTCCTACAATGAGCAGTTCTTC	CASSARDNSYNEQFF
TRBD1	.	TRBV6-5	TRBJ2-3	TGTGCCAGCAGGGGACAGGGCTCCTCGGATACGCAGTATTTT	CASRGQGSSDTQYF
.	.	TRBV28	TRBJ1-1	TGTGCCAGTAACGACCCAGGTGGGAACACTGAAGCTTTCTTT	CASNDPGGNTEAFF
.	.	TRBV10-3	TRBJ1-3	TGTGCCATCAGTGAGCCGAGCGGGGGGGGAAACACCATATATTTT	CAISEPSGGGNTIYF
TRBD1	.	TRBV6-7	TRBJ1-2	TGTGCCAGCAGTTACTCGTCCCGGGACAGGTATGGCTACACCTTC	CASSYSSRDRYGYTF
TRBD1	.	TRBV7-8	TRBJ1-5	TGTGCCAGCAGCCCCGGACAGGGTCTAAGCAATCAGCCCCAGCATTTT	CASSPGQGLSNQPQHF
.	.	TRBV18	TRBJ1-6	TGTGCCAGCTCACCATACGAGGGCGGAGGGTTTTCACCCCTCCACTTT	CASSPYEGGGFSPLHF
.	.	TRBV30	TRBJ1-1	TGTGCCTGGAAGGCCGGGGTTAACACTGAAGCTTTCTTT	CAWKAGVNTEAFF
TRBD1	.	TRBV4-1	TRBJ2-1	TGCGCCAGCAGCCAAAATTTAATAGCAGGGGGTTACAATGAGCAGTTCTTC	CASSQNLIAGGYNEQFF
.	.	TRBV6-1	TRBJ1-4	TGTGCCAGCAGTGCTAGTAAGTTCGGAGGAACTAATGAAAAACTGTTTTTT	CASSASKFGGTNEKLFF
TRBD1	.	TRBV5-1	TRBJ2-1	TGCGCCAGCAATTCCCCGGGACAGGGTATTTGGAATGAGCAGTTCTTC	CASNSPGQGIWNEQFF
TRBD1	.	TRBV5-8	TRBJ1-4	TGTGCCAGCAGCTTTCGGGGGACAGGGGATGAAAAACTGTTTTTT	CASSFRGTGDEKLFF